Given below is one TCR beta chain in context. Its antigen is currently unknown. This entry belongs to a study of vaccination effects on CD4 cells after COVID-19. Whole-study results and caveats: Marked clonal contraction was seen in infection- and vaccine-induced clones late after vaccination.

The assay was immunoSEQ multiplex PCR, and TCRdb's table has in-frame clones only and misses some. This table has some 56,000 clones, around 82% appearing once. Trimming took off 3 bases at V and 1 base at J, with 6 bases between the two ends. The CDR3 contains 13 residues. Germline V gene data show CDR1 as SGHAT and CDR2 as FQNNGV. Antigen-specific CD4+ T cells were first expanded with viral peptide pools by the ViraFEST assay and only then sequenced. Culture lasted over 9 days before CD4+ T cell isolation. Infection dated between March and December 2020, before the Alpha, Beta and Delta variants reached the United States. A pool of HIV-1 Nef peptides served as the condition for the negative control culture. Both day 3 and day 7 saw half the medium replaced with IL-2 medium.

The chain recombines TRBV11-2 with TRBJ2-5, with D perhaps matching TRBD2 (6 bases). The source material was CD4+ T cells from PBMCs cultured with HIV peptides, sampled before COVID-19 vaccination. Sample subset: HIV-1 Nef peptide pool negative control/reference culture. This TCR was sampled from a human donor who had a prior SARS-CoV-2 infection. The CDR3 region is CASSLGGQETQYF. The CDR3 DNA follows: TGTGCCAGCAGCTTGGGGGGCCAAGAGACCCAGTACTTC.